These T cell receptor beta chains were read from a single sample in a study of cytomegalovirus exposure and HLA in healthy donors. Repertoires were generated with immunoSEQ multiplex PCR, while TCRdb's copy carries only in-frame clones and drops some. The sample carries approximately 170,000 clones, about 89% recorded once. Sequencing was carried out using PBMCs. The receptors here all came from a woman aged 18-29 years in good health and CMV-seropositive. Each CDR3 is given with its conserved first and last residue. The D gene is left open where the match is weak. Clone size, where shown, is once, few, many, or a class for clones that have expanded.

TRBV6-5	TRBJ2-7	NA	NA	TGTGCCAGCAGTTACTCGGGAGTGGGCTACGAGCAGTACTTC	CASSYSGVGYEQYF
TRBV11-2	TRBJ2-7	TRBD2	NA	TGTGCCAGCAGCTTAGGTACTAGCGGGAGGAGGACCTACGAGCAGTACTTC	CASSLGTSGRRTYEQYF
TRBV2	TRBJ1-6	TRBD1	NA	TGTGCCAGCAGTGTCGGGGACAGGCCCATATCACCCCTCCACTTT	CASSVGDRPISPLHF
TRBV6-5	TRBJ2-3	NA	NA	TGTGCCAGCAGTTACTCGGGCCTAGCTGAAGATACGCAGTATTTT	CASSYSGLAEDTQYF
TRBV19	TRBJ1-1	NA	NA	TGTGCCAGTAGTCCCTGGACTGATAACACTGAAGCTTTCTTT	CASSPWTDNTEAFF
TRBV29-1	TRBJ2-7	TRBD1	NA	TGCAGCATCCGGGGACAGGGATCCTACGAGCAGTACTTC	CSIRGQGSYEQYF
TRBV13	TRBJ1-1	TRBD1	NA	TGTGCCAGCAGCTCCGGGGACAGTCCTGAAGCTTTCTTT	CASSSGDSPEAFF
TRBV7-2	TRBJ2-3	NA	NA	TGTGCCAGCAGCTTAAGCCCCACTCTCGGAGATACGCAGTATTTT	CASSLSPTLGDTQYF
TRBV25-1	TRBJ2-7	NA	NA	TGTGCCAGCAGTGAACCGACAGCCCCAGGCGAGCAGTACTTC	CASSEPTAPGEQYF
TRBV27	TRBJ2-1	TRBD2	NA	TGTGCCAGCAGTTTTCATGGTGGGACTAGCGGGACCAATGAGCAGTTCTTC	CASSFHGGTSGTNEQFF
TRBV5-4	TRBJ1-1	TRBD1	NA	TGTGCCAGCAGCACAACAGGACAGGGTGACACTGAAGCTTTCTTT	CASSTTGQGDTEAFF
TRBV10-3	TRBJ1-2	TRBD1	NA	TGTGCCATCAGTTGGACAGGGGGAGACTATGGCTACACCTTC	CAISWTGGDYGYTF
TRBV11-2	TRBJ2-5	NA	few	TGTGCCAGCAGTCCCCCGGGGACTCCAGAGACCCAGTACTTC	CASSPPGTPETQYF
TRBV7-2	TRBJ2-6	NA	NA	TGTGCCAGCAGCTTCCCCCAGGGGCAAGGGGCCAACGTCCTGACTTTC	CASSFPQGQGANVLTF